This T cell receptor (beta chain) came from a study of OX40 agonist ivuxolimab in advanced cancers. General observations from the study: What antigens the expanded peripheral T cells recognized was never established. In a subset of nonresponders, normalized T-cell clonal expansion was also low.

Profiling relied on immunoSEQ multiplex PCR, and the TCRdb table lists in-frame clones only, not all of them. This repertoire shows about 45,000 clones, roughly 82% found once; its top ten account for approximately 2.5%. Comment on this clone: The antigen remains undetermined.

Germline V gives CDR1 ENHRY, CDR2 SYGVKD. This CDR3 is 13 amino acids long. The V end lost 2 bases, the J end lost 6 bases, and 7 bases lay between the germline ends. J is TRBJ2-2 and V is TRBV10-3, with a possible D match to TRBD2 (6 bases). The clonotype was recovered from an adult with an advanced solid tumor such as melanoma, head and neck, liver or kidney cancer. The source material was CD4+ or CD8+ T cells sorted from blood, sampled in a trial of the OX40 agonist ivuxolimab. The CDR3 bases are TGTGCCATCAGTGAGCTAGCGCCCGGGGAGCTGTTTTTT. Translating gives CAISELAPGELFF.